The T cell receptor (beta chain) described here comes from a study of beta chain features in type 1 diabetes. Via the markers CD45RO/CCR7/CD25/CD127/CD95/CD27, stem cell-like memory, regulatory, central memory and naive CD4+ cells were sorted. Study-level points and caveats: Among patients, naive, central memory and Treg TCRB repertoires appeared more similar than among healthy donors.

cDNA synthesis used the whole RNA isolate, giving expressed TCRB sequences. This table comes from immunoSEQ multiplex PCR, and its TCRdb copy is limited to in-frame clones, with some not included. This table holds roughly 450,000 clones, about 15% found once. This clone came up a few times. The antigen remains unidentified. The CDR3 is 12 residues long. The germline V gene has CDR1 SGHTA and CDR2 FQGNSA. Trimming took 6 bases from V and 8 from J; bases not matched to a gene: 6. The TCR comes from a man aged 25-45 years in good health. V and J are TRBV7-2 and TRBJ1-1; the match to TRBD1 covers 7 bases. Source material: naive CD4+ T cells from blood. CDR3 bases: TGTGCCAGCAGTCCGCCGGGACAGGAAGCTTTCTTT. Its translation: CASSPPGQEAFF.